Shown below are 23 T cell receptor beta chains from a single sample sequenced in a study of T cell repertoires in cytomegalovirus infection. TCRdb reprocessed the reads with MiXCR, giving one entry per CDR3 protein. The sample lists roughly 310,000 distinct CDR3 sequences, 15% to 20% seen once, with about 11% in the top ten. The sequenced material came from PBMCs. Source of these receptors: a human donor in good health (CMV status not recorded). Some clones in this sample may be carry-over from other donors' samples.

This clonotype was found a few times. The genes are TRBV19 and TRBJ1-1; D ambiguous. V lost 6 bases, J lost 4 bases, and 18 bases lay in between. The CDR3 is made up of 15 amino acids. The V gene's germline CDR1 is LNHDA and CDR2 SQIVND (reference sequence). CDR3 protein: CASSFPQVLGTEAFF. The CDR3 DNA sequence: TGTGCCAGTAGCTTCCCCCAAGTATTGGGCACTGAAGCTTTCTTT. The full variable domain, in which reference TRBV19 and TRBJ1-1 provide the parts outside the CDR3, is DGGITQSPKYLFRKEGQNVTLSCEQNLNHDAMYWYRQDPGQGLRLIYYSQIVNDFQKGDIAEGYSVSREKKESFPLTVTSAQKNPTAFYLCASSFPQVLGTEAFFGQGTRLTVV.

The CDR3 protein is CASSQGTGDGGINQPQHF. CDR3 nucleotide sequence: TGTGCCAGCAGTCAAGGGACAGGGGATGGGGGAATCAATCAGCCCCAGCATTTT. This sequence joins TRBV7-9 and TRBJ1-5, with 10 bases matching TRBD1. Trimming removed 6 bases from V and 3 bases from J; junction bases left unmatched: 14. The CDR3 loop spans 18 amino acids. CDR1 and CDR2 (germline): SEHNR, FQNEAQ (reference sequence). Drawing the rest from reference TRBV7-9 and TRBJ1-5, the complete variable domain is DTGVSQNPRHKITKRGQNVTFRCDPISEHNRLYWYRQTLGQGPEFLTYFQNEAQLEKSRLLSDRFSAERPKGSFSTLEIQRTEQGDSAMYLCASSQGTGDGGINQPQHFGDGTRLSIL.

There are many counts of this clonotype. This chain joins TRBV10-3 and TRBJ2-1; 7 bases fit TRBD1. Trimming at V came to 2 bases and at J to 2 bases, leaving 15 bases not matched to a gene. There are 19 residues in the CDR3. Germline CDR1 is ENHRY and CDR2 is SYGVKD. CDR3 amino acids: CAISEGPTGAGPTYNEQFF. CDR3 bases: TGTGCCATCAGTGAGGGGCCAACAGGGGCAGGGCCAACCTACAATGAGCAGTTCTTC.

This clonotype showed up many times. The CDR3 region has the DNA TGTGCCAGCAGCTTAGGATGGTTGATCTTCAATGAGCAGTTCTTC. This sequence encodes CASSLGWLIFNEQFF. This sequence joins TRBV7-2 and TRBJ2-1, with D unclear. Between the trimmed V and J ends, which lost 1 base and 6 bases, there was a span of 13 bases. This CDR3 contains 15 residues. The germline V gene encodes CDR1 SGHTA and CDR2 FQGNSA.

In its sample, this clonotype was seen many times. The chain uses TRBV7-2 and TRBJ2-5, with D maybe TRBD2 (5 bases). CDR3 length: 14 amino acids. V lost 4 bases to trimming and J lost 2 bases, with 11 bases between them. CDR1 is SGHTA, CDR2 FQGNSA, per germline. The CDR3 region is CASSSDGIQETQYF. In DNA, the CDR3 is TGTGCCAGCAGCTCTGACGGGATTCAAGAGACCCAGTACTTC.

The chain employs TRBV5-4 and TRBJ2-3; D remains ambiguous. This CDR3 contains 13 residues. CDR1 SGHNT and CDR2 YYREEE come from the germline V gene (reference sequence). V lost 3 bases, J lost 5 bases, and 10 bases lay in between. CDR3 region: CASSSGGRDTQYF. In DNA form, the CDR3 reads TGTGCCAGCAGCTCGGGTGGACGAGATACGCAGTATTTT.

This clonotype was counted ten times or more. J is TRBJ1-5 and V is TRBV12-3 or TRBV12-4; 7 bases fit TRBD1. The CDR3 covers 15 residues. J gave up 2 bases and V 7 bases, and 8 bases lay outside the gene matches. The CDR3 here is CASTVQGIGNQPQHF. DNA for the CDR3: TGTGCCAGCACCGTACAGGGGATCGGCAATCAGCCCCAGCATTTT.

This rearrangement joins TRBV12-3 or TRBV12-4 to TRBJ2-5; 7 nucleotides align to TRBD1. Trimming cost V 7 bases and J 4 bases; bases outside gene matches: 9. CDR3 length: 14 residues. DNA of the CDR3: TGTGCCAGCACCAGAACAGGGGTCGGAGAGACCCAGTACTTC. The encoded protein is CASTRTGVGETQYF.

This clonotype was counted many times. V usage is TRBV6-2 or TRBV6-3 and J usage is TRBJ1-2; TRBD1 is a possible D gene (5 bases). Germline V gene lookup returns CDR1 MNHEY and CDR2 SVGEGT. V dropped 6 bases and J dropped 6 bases, with 20 bases sitting between them. The CDR3 runs 15 residues. This chain's CDR3 is CASSPIGQGRNGYTF. The CDR3 DNA is TGTGCCAGCAGCCCGATAGGGCAGGGACGGAATGGCTACACCTTC.

This clonotype was seen only a few times. The chain joins TRBV20-1 to TRBJ2-5; 7 nucleotides align to TRBD2. Germline V gene lookup returns CDR1 DFQATT and CDR2 SNEGSKA (reference sequence). The CDR3 spans 12 residues. V lost 3 bases to trimming and J lost 2 bases; unmatched junction nucleotides: 0. The CDR3 protein is CSASGGQETQYF. The DNA for the CDR3 is TGCAGTGCTAGCGGGGGGCAAGAGACCCAGTACTTC.

This clonotype has just a few counts. The chain carries TRBV20-1 and TRBJ2-5; 7 bases line up with TRBD2. V dropped 5 bases and J dropped 5; count of bases not matched to a gene: 11. There are 14 residues in the CDR3. Germline V gene data show CDR1 as DFQATT and CDR2 as SNEGSKA (reference sequence). The CDR3 bases are TGCAGTGCTCCGAGGACTAGTTCGGCGGAGACCCAGTACTTC. Translation gives CSAPRTSSAETQYF.

This clonotype was observed a few times. This CDR3 is CASSRRVSGELFF. In nucleotides, the CDR3 is TGTGCCAGCAGCCGGCGGGTATCCGGGGAGCTGTTTTTT. V is TRBV7-8 and J is TRBJ2-2; possible D gene TRBD2, 5 bases. V shed 5 bases and J shed 6 bases, with 10 bases lying between them. The CDR3 loop spans 13 amino acids. In germline, CDR1 is SGHVS, CDR2 FQNEAQ.

This clonotype has just a few counts. J is TRBJ2-5 and V is TRBV4-2; D is perhaps TRBD2 (5 bases). CDR1 LGHNA and CDR2 YNFKEQ come from the germline V gene. V gave up 3 bases and J gave up 5 bases, with 10 bases separating them. The CDR3 is 13 residues long. The CDR3, as DNA: TGTGCCAGCAGCCAGGGCCGAGGGGAGACCCAGTACTTC. This codes for CASSQGRGETQYF.

This chain uses TRBV27 with TRBJ1-1; no clear D gene. The CDR3 is made up of 15 amino acids. V lost 7 bases and J 5 bases, leaving 20 bases between the germline ends. Per germline, CDR1 MNHEY and CDR2 SMNVEV (reference sequence). DNA of the CDR3: TGTGCCAGCACCCTGGATCACGCGGGAAGGACTGAAGCTTTCTTT. Amino acid sequence: CASTLDHAGRTEAFF.

This rearrangement joins TRBV28 to TRBJ1-5; D might be TRBD1 (5 bases). Germline CDR1 and CDR2: MDHEN and SYDVKM. V lost 3 bases and J lost 0, with 12 bases in between. CDR3 length equals 16 residues. The CDR3 here is CASSFGAGTSNQPQHF. CDR3 nucleotide sequence: TGTGCCAGCAGTTTCGGGGCAGGGACTAGCAATCAGCCCCAGCATTTT.

This clonotype was found a few times. The chain joins TRBV11-2 to TRBJ2-1; possibly TRBD2 for D (5 bases). The germline V gene encodes CDR1 SGHAT and CDR2 FQNNGV. V dropped 6 bases and J dropped 7 bases, with 10 bases sitting between them. The CDR3 spans 12 residues. The CDR3 loop is CASRSLVNEQFF. The CDR3 region has the DNA TGTGCCAGCAGATCACTAGTTAATGAGCAGTTCTTC.

This clonotype has more than one count but fewer than ten. The chain links TRBV28 to TRBJ2-5; the match to TRBD2 covers 7 bases. Germline V CDR1 and CDR2: MDHEN, SYDVKM. V trimming: 2 bases; J trimming: 2 bases; junction bases outside the gene matches: 5. This CDR3 region has 15 residues. DNA for the CDR3: TGTGCCAGCAGTTTAAGAGCGGGGCTACAAGAGACCCAGTACTTC. The encoded protein is CASSLRAGLQETQYF.

The rearrangement uses TRBV6-2 or TRBV6-3 and TRBJ2-2; no clear D. The CDR3 extends over 13 amino acids. Germline-derived CDR1 and CDR2 are MNHEY and SVGEGT. V lost 4 bases and J 4 bases, leaving 7 bases between the germline ends. CDR3 DNA sequence: TGTGCCAGCAGTTTCGCAGGCACCGGGGAGCTGTTTTTT. Translation: CASSFAGTGELFF.

The chain combines TRBV9 with TRBJ2-3; D unresolved. V lost 0 bases, J lost 0 bases, and 8 bases lay in between. CDR3 size: 15 residues. Germline V gene data show CDR1 as SGDLS and CDR2 as YYNGEE. The CDR3 spells CASSVDPVSTDTQYF. In nucleotides, the CDR3 is TGTGCCAGCAGCGTAGATCCGGTCAGCACAGATACGCAGTATTTT.

This clonotype was seen a handful of times. The chain combines TRBV7-9 with TRBJ2-7; D may be TRBD1 (6 bases). Germline values: CDR1 SEHNR, CDR2 FQNEAQ (reference sequence). This CDR3 contains 14 residues. Deletions cut 5 bases from V and 4 bases from J, with 15 bases between. The CDR3 bases are TGTGCCAGCAGCCCGGGACGGACAGAGTACGAGCAGTACTTC. It translates to CASSPGRTEYEQYF.

This clonotype was detected a few times. The V and J genes are TRBV7-2 and TRBJ1-4; tentative D call: TRBD1 (5 bases). The germline gives CDR1 SGHTA, CDR2 FQGNSA. V lost 5 bases, J lost 0 bases, and 13 bases lay in between. The CDR3 is made up of 16 amino acids. The CDR3 loop is CASSPNPGATNEKLFF. As DNA, the CDR3 is TGTGCCAGCAGCCCAAACCCGGGGGCAACTAATGAAAAACTGTTTTTT.

CDR3 bases: TGCGCCAGCAGCCAGCACAGGGGAGAGACCCAGTACTTC. Protein: CASSQHRGETQYF. The chain has TRBV4-3 and TRBJ2-5; TRBD1 aligns across 7 bases. J gave up 4 bases and V 3 bases, and 2 bases lay outside the gene matches. Germline V gene sequence: CDR1 LGHNA, CDR2 YSLEER. The CDR3 consists of 13 residues.

With respect to this clonotype: Since a much larger clone is just one base distant, this may be a read error. The chain couples TRBV19 to TRBJ1-5; D perhaps matches TRBD1 (5 bases). The CDR3 has 13 residues. CDR1 LNHDA and CDR2 SQIVND come from the germline V gene (reference sequence). CDR3 coding DNA: TGTGCCAGTAGTATTCAGGGAATCGAGCCCCTGCATTTT. It codes for CASSIQGIEPLHF.